This section outlines one T cell receptor (beta chain) sequence together with its context. Its target antigen remains unknown. Base qualities are not provided; no much larger clone lies one nucleotide away. This record belongs to a study of blood T cell repertoires in COVID-19 (dated by TCRdb to about 2020). Regarding the study in general: Samples from collaborators originated in the United States, Italy and Spain and spanned both the acute and convalescent phases of COVID-19. The prospective study material was composed of cDNA or gDNA derived from T cells, B-cell-depleted T cells, or PBMCs. Subjects who had been exposed to COVID-19, were actively infected with it, or had recovered from it provided the deeply sampled blood TCRbeta repertoires that made up the dataset. The repertoires were released in a freely available public database meant as a resource for research on the immune response to SARS-CoV-2. Samples were obtained from the ongoing ImmuneRACE study (first 160 participants) and from 1,200 or so subjects provided by 6 global collaborators. Sample metadata almost always included a de-identified subject ID, COVID-19 status, age in years and sex. Where HLA class I and class II types were available, the types were taken from metadata supplied by the sample provider, not from assay-based typing. The full study reports these points: Clinical and demographic metadata were provided uncurated, with the amount varying by source and participant.

Each collaborating institution followed its own protocols to collect whole blood in K2EDTA tubes. Collaborator samples were shipped for TCRbeta analysis as frozen whole blood, isolated PBMCs, or DNA extracted from either sample type. TCRbeta CDR3 regions were amplified from genomic DNA by means of the immunoSEQ Assay, a bias-controlled multiplex PCR. Regarding the original processing steps: Nucleated cell counts per sample were estimated from amplification of reference gene primers within the assay. Sequence reads were collapsed and filtered to measure the absolute abundance of every unique TCRbeta CDR3 rearrangement. Productive Simpson clonality was computed per sample as the square root of Simpson's diversity index over productive rearrangements. TCRdb took over this immuneACCESS table, retaining in-frame rearrangements with V and J assigned. Such tables are incomplete; in checked studies, under half of the missing clones stem from an unresolved V gene, and the remainder is unexplained. The V and J calls and clone size are taken from that table; D and trimming were inferred from the DNA. The sample table shows more than 95,000 clones, and 88% are seen once. About 1.5% of the sample comes from the top ten.

The CDR3 contains 13 residues, cysteine and phenylalanine counted. Only the CDR3 region is kept as DNA, spanning 39 bases read in frame from base 1. Trimming at the junction amounts to 7 bases on V and 4 bases on J, and the germline ends lie 13 bases apart. The germline V gene (reference sequence) provides CDR1 LNHDA and CDR2 SQIVND. The sequencing sample was made of peripheral blood. The V and J genes are TRBV19 and TRBJ1-2, with TRBD1 as a weak D call on 5 bases. This receptor was identified in a human donor in a cohort sampled during active COVID-19. The DNA reads as follows: TGTGCCAGTAACCAGACAGCCAGCTATGGCTACACCTTC. Its translation reads: CASNQTASYGYTF.